The 3 T cell receptor beta chains below come from one sample, sequenced in a study of T cell responses to AZD1222 COVID-19 vaccine. Clones were sequenced by immunoSEQ multiplex PCR, and TCRdb holds only the in-frame ones, with some missing. The sample lists around 100,000 clones, 88% seen once, with around 8.7% in the top ten. The sample was peripheral blood, taken on day 0 of AZD1222 vaccination. All receptors come from an adult in good health.

J is TRBJ2-5 and V is TRBV10-1; TRBD1 aligns across 8 bases. Germline V gene sequence: CDR1 WNHNN, CDR2 SYGVQD (reference sequence). The CDR3 has 15 residues. V lost 4 bases to trimming and J lost 2 bases; unmatched junction nucleotides: 6. CDR3 amino acids: CASSATGAFQETQYF. CDR3 nucleotides: TGCGCCAGCAGTGCGACAGGGGCTTTTCAAGAGACCCAGTACTTC.

This chain joins TRBV7-2 and TRBJ1-6; D is uncertain. CDR1 SGHTA and CDR2 FQGNSA come from the germline V gene. V shed 1 base and J shed 3 bases, with 10 bases lying between them. The CDR3 length is 16 residues. CDR3 DNA sequence: TGTGCCAGCAGCTTAGATCCCAGTAGCTATAATTCACCCCTCCACTTT. It yields the protein CASSLDPSSYNSPLHF. Variable domain in full (rest from reference TRBV7-2 and TRBJ1-6): GAGVSQSPSNKVTEKGKDVELRCDPISGHTALYWYRQSLGQGLEFLIYFQGNSAPDKSGLPSDRFSAERTGGSVSTLTIQRTQQEDSAVYLCASSLDPSSYNSPLHFGNGTRLTVT.

The J gene is TRBJ2-3, the V gene TRBV5-5, with 9 bases lining up with TRBD1. The CDR3 contains 15 residues. The V gene's germline CDR1 is SGHKS and CDR2 YYEKEE (reference sequence). Unmatched junction bases numbered 5, after V lost 2 bases and J lost 4 bases. The CDR3 spells CASSLPGQGPDTQYF. The CDR3 DNA sequence: TGTGCCAGCAGCTTACCGGGACAGGGTCCAGATACGCAGTATTTT.